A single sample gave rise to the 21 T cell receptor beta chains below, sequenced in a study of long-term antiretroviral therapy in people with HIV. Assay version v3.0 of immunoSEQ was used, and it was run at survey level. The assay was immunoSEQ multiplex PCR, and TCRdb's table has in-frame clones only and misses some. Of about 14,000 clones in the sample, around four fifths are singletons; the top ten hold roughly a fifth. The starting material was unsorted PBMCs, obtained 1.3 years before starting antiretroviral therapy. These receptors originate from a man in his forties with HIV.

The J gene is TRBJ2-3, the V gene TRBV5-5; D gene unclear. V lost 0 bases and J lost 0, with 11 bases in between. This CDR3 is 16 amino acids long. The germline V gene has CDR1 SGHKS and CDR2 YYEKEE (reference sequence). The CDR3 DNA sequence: TGTGCCAGCAGCTTGGCCCCCCGTGCTAGCACAGATACGCAGTATTTT. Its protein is CASSLAPRASTDTQYF.

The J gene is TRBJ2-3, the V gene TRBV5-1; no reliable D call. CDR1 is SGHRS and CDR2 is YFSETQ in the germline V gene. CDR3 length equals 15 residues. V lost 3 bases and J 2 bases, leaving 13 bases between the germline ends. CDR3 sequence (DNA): TGCGCCAGCAGCTCGGTAGTCGGCCACACAGATACGCAGTATTTT. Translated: CASSSVVGHTDTQYF.

The CDR3 loop is CASSLWPGPGLRSNQPQHF. CDR3 coding DNA: TGTGCCAGCAGCTTGTGGCCGGGACCAGGCTTACGCAGCAATCAGCCCCAGCATTTT. J is TRBJ1-5 and V is TRBV5-8; tentatively, D is TRBD1 (5 bases). The CDR3 contains 19 residues. Trimming cost V 1 base and J 1 base, with 21 bases left between them. The germline V gene encodes CDR1 SGHTS and CDR2 YDEGEE.

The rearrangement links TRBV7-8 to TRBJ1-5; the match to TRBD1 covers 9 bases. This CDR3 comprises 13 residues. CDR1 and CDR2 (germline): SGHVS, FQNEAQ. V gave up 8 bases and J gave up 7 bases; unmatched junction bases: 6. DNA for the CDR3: TGTGCCAGCGGGGGGGACAGGGACCAGCCCCAGCATTTT. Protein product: CASGGDRDQPQHF.

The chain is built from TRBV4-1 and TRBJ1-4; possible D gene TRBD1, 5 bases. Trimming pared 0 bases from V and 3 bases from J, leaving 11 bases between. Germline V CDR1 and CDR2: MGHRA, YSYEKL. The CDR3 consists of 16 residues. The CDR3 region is CASSQDWRGANEKLFF. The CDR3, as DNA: TGCGCCAGCAGCCAAGATTGGAGGGGTGCTAATGAAAAACTGTTTTTT.

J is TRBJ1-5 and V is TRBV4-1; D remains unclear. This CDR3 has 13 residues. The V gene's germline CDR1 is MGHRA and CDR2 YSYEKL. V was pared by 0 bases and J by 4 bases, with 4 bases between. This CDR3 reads CASSQEINQPQHF. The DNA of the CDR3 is TGCGCCAGCAGCCAAGAGATAAATCAGCCCCAGCATTTT.

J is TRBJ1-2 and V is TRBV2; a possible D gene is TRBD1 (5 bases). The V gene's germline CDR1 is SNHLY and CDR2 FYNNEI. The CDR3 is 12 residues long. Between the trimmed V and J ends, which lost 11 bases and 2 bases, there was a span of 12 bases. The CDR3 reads CAGGDPNYGYTF. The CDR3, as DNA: TGTGCCGGTGGGGACCCGAACTATGGCTACACCTTC.

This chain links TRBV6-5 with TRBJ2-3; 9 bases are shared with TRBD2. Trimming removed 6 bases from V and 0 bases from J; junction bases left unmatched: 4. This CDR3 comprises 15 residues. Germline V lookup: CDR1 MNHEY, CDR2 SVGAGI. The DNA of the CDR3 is TGTGCCAGCAGCCAAAGCGGGGGGAGCACAGATACGCAGTATTTT. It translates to CASSQSGGSTDTQYF.

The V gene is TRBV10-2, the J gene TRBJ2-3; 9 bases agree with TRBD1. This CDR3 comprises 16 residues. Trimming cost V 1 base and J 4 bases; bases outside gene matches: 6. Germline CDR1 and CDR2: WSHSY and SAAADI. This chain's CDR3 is CASSELGQGYADTQYF. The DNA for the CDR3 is TGCGCCAGCAGTGAGTTGGGACAGGGTTACGCAGATACGCAGTATTTT.

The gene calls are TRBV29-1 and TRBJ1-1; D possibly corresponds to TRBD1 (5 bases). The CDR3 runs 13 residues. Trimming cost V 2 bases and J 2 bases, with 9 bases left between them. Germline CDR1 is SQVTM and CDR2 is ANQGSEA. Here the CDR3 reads CSVESQGNTEAFF. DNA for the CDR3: TGCAGCGTTGAATCCCAGGGAAACACTGAAGCTTTCTTT.

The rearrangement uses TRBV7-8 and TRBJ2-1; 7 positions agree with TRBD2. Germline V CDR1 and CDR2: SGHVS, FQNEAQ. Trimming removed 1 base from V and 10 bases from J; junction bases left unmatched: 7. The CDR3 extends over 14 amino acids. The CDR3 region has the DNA TGTGCCAGCAGCTTAGAGACTAGCCGACGGGAGCAGTTCTTC. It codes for CASSLETSRREQFF.

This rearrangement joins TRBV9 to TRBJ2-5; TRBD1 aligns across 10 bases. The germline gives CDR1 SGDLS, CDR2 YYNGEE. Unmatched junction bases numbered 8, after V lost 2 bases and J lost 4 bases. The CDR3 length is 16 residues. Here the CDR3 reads CASSVGTGVDGETQYF. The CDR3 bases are TGTGCCAGCAGCGTGGGGACAGGGGTGGACGGAGAGACCCAGTACTTC.

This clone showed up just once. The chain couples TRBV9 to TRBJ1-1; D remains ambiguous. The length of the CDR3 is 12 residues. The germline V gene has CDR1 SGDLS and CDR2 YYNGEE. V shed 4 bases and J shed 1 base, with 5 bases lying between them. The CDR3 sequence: CASSSGNTEAFF. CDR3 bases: TGTGCCAGCAGCTCGGGGAACACTGAAGCTTTCTTT.

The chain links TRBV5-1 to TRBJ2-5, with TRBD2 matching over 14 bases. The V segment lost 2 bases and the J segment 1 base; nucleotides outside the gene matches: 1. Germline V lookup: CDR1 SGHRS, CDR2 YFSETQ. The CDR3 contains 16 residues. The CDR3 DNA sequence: TGCGCCAGCAGCTTAGGACTAGCGGGGGGCCAAGAGACCCAGTACTTC. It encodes CASSLGLAGGQETQYF.

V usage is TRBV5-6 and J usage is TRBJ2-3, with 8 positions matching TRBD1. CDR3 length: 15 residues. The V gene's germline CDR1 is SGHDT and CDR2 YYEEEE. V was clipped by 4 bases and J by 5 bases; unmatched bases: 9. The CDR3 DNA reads TGTGCCAGCAGCGTGGGGACAGGTTCGCAAGATACGCAGTATTTT. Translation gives CASSVGTGSQDTQYF.

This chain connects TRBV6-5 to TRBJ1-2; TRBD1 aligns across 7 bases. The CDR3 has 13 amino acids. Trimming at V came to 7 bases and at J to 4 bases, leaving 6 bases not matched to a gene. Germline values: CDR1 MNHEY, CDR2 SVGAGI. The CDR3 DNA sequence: TGTGCCAGCAAAAGGGGGCTGGGCTATGGCTACACCTTC. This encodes CASKRGLGYGYTF.

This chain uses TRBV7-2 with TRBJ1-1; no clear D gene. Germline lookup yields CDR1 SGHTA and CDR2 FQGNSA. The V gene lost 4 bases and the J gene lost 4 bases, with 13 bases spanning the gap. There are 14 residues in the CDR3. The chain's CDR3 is CASSWTSGSTEAFF. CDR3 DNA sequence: TGTGCCAGCAGCTGGACCTCGGGTAGCACTGAAGCTTTCTTT. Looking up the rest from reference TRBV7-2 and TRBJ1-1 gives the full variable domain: GAGVSQSPSNKVTEKGKDVELRCDPISGHTALYWYRQSLGQGLEFLIYFQGNSAPDKSGLPSDRFSAERTGGSVSTLTIQRTQQEDSAVYLCASSWTSGSTEAFFGQGTRLTVV.

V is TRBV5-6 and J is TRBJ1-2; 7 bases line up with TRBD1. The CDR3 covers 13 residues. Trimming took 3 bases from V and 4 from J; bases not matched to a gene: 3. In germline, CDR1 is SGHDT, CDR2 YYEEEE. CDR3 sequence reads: CASSSGQSYGYTF. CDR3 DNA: TGTGCCAGCAGCTCGGGACAGAGCTATGGCTACACCTTC.

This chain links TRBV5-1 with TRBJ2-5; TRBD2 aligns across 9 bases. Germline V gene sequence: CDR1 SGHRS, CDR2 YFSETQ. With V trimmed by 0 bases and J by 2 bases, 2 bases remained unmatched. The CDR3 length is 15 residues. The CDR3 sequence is CASSLALAGQETQYF. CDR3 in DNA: TGCGCCAGCAGCTTGGCCCTAGCGGGGCAAGAGACCCAGTACTTC.

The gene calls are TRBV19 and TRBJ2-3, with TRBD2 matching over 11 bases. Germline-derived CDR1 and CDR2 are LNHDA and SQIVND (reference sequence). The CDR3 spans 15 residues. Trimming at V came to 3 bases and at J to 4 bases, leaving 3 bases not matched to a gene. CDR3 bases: TGTGCCAGTAGTATTTCGGGACTAGCGGCAGATACGCAGTATTTT. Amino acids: CASSISGLAADTQYF.

The chain's CDR3 is CASSPRSREGTEAFF. The CDR3 bases are TGTGCCAGCTCACCAAGGTCCAGGGAAGGTACTGAAGCTTTCTTT. The chain uses TRBV18 and TRBJ1-1, with D possibly TRBD1 on 5 matching bases. The CDR3 runs to 15 residues. Trimming removed 2 bases from V and 5 bases from J, with 15 bases in between. Per the germline V gene, CDR1 is KGHSH and CDR2 is LQKENI. Drawing the rest from reference TRBV18 and TRBJ1-1, the complete variable domain is NAGVMQNPRHLVRRRGQEARLRCSPMKGHSHVYWYRQLPEEGLKFMVYLQKENIIDESGMPKERFSAEFPKEGPSILRIQQVVRGDSAAYFCASSPRSREGTEAFFGQGTRLTVV.